The 10 T cell receptor beta chains below all came from one sample that was sequenced in a study of blood T cells in healthy people across ages. Primed by a sample-barcoded 5' primer and a J-beta primer mix, a second PCR proceeded for roughly 7 to 11 cycles. TCRdb reanalysed the 5' RACE reads using MiXCR and keeps one entry per CDR3 protein. The data show 1.5 million to 2 million distinct CDR3 sequences, around half seen once. Sequencing was performed on blood. These receptors were obtained from a woman in her forties in good health.

This chain uses TRBV7-9 with TRBJ1-1; a weak D match, TRBD1 (5 bases). In germline, CDR1 is SEHNR, CDR2 FQNEAQ (reference sequence). There are 14 residues in the CDR3. The V gene lost 5 bases and the J gene lost 6 bases, with 16 bases spanning the gap. The CDR3 bases are TGTGCCAGCAGCACCCGGGACCGAGTCGCTGAAGCTTTCTTT. Amino acids: CASSTRDRVAEAFF. The variable domain in full, with the rest retrieved from reference TRBV7-9 and TRBJ1-1, is DTGVSQNPRHKITKRGQNVTFRCDPISEHNRLYWYRQTLGQGPEFLTYFQNEAQLEKSRLLSDRFSAERPKGSFSTLEIQRTEQGDSAMYLCASSTRDRVAEAFFGQGTRLTVV.

This clonotype was seen a handful of times. CDR3 sequence reads: CSIQGKETQYF. The CDR3 DNA follows: TGCAGCATTCAGGGAAAAGAGACCCAGTACTTC. This chain connects TRBV29-1 to TRBJ2-5; perhaps TRBD1 as D (5 bases). Germline V gene lookup returns CDR1 SQVTM and CDR2 ANQGSEA. Trimming left V 8 bases short and J 3 bases short, with 10 bases between. This CDR3 is built from 11 residues.

The chain recombines TRBV28 with TRBJ2-1; 10 positions agree with TRBD1. Germline V gene sequence: CDR1 MDHEN, CDR2 SYDVKM. Trimming took 3 bases from V and 3 from J; bases not matched to a gene: 5. The CDR3 is made up of 16 amino acids. Here the CDR3 DNA reads TGTGCCAGCAGTTTGCCCGGGACAGGGGTCTACAATGAGCAGTTCTTC. Translation gives CASSLPGTGVYNEQFF.

This clonotype showed up just a few times. The rearrangement links TRBV7-8 to TRBJ2-5, with 10 bases identical to TRBD2. Germline CDR1 and CDR2: SGHVS and FQNEAQ. Unmatched junction bases numbered 5, after V lost 1 base and J lost 0 bases. This CDR3 comprises 17 residues. The chain's CDR3 is CASSLGKTSGNQETQYF. The CDR3 DNA reads TGTGCCAGCAGCTTAGGGAAAACTAGCGGGAACCAAGAGACCCAGTACTTC.

About this clonotype itself: At one end, the junction sequence differs from germline, possibly due to a read error. The chain joins TRBV7-2 to TRBJ2-3, with a tentative D call TRBD1 (6 bases). Germline CDR1 reads SGHTA; CDR2 reads FQGNSA. The CDR3 is made up of 15 amino acids. CDR3 residues: CARSLWDNSRDTQYF. The CDR3 DNA follows: TGTGCCCGCAGCTTATGGGACAATTCCCGGGATACGCAGTATTTT.

The genes are TRBV20-1 and TRBJ1-2; D possibly corresponds to TRBD1 (5 bases). V shed 0 bases and J shed 4 bases, with 24 bases lying between them. The CDR3 is made up of 18 amino acids. The germline CDR1 and CDR2 sequences are DFQATT and SNEGSKA (reference sequence). The CDR3 is CSARDLEGTGESPYGYTF. The CDR3, as DNA: TGCAGTGCTAGAGATTTAGAAGGAACAGGAGAAAGCCCCTATGGCTACACCTTC.

DNA of the CDR3: TGTGCCATCAGGGAGCAGACGAATCAGCCCCAGCATTTT. This translates into CAIREQTNQPQHF. The rearrangement uses TRBV10-3 and TRBJ1-5; unclear D gene. V was shortened by 6 bases and J by 4 bases, with 10 bases between the two germline ends. Germline CDR1 is ENHRY and CDR2 is SYGVKD. CDR3 size: 13 residues.

The rearrangement links TRBV6-6 to TRBJ2-5, with D unclear. Trimming removed 7 bases from V and 3 bases from J, with 18 bases in between. The CDR3 spans 15 residues. Germline loops: CDR1 MNHNY, CDR2 SVGAGI (reference sequence). CDR3 region: CASIHSRKAEETQYF. CDR3 DNA: TGTGCCAGCATCCACAGCCGAAAGGCTGAAGAGACCCAGTACTTC.

CDR3 sequence: CASSQGGPSSTDTQYF. The CDR3 nucleotides read TGTGCCAGCAGTCAGGGGGGGCCGAGTAGCACAGATACGCAGTATTTT. The rearrangement joins TRBV7-6 to TRBJ2-3, with D perhaps given as TRBD1 or TRBD2 (7 bases each). CDR1 is SGHVS and CDR2 is FNYEAQ in the germline V gene. The CDR3 extends over 16 amino acids. Trimming shortened V by 6 bases and J by 0 bases, and 16 bases separated the two germline ends.

This sequence joins TRBV29-1 and TRBJ2-7; D is possibly TRBD2 (5 bases). Trimming removed 1 base at V and 6 bases at J, with 10 bases between. The CDR3 spans 12 residues. Germline values: CDR1 SQVTM, CDR2 ANQGSEA. The CDR3 reads CSVEGGLGEQYF. The CDR3 nucleotides read TGCAGCGTTGAAGGAGGGTTGGGCGAGCAGTACTTC.